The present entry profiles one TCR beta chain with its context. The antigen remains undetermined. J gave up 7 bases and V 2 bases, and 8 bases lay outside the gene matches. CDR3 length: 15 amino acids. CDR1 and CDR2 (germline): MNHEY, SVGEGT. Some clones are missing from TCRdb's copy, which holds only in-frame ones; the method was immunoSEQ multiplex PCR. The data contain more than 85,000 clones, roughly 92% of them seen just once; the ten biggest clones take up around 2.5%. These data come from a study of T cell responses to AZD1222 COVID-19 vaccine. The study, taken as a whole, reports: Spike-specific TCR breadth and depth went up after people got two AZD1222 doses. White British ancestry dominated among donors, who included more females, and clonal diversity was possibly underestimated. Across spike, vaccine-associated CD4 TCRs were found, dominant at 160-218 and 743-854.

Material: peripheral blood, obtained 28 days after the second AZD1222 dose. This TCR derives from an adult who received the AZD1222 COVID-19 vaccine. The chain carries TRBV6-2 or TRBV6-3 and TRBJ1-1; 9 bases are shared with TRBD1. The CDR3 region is CASSYPRDRVLEAFF. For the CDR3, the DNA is TGTGCCAGCAGTTACCCAAGGGACAGGGTGCTTGAAGCTTTCTTT.